This passage covers 23 T cell receptor beta chains from one sample sequenced in a study of T cell responses to AZD1222 COVID-19 vaccine. Clones were sequenced by immunoSEQ multiplex PCR, and TCRdb holds only the in-frame ones, with some missing. Here the sample spans approximately 98,000 clones, roughly 87% being singletons. Source: peripheral blood, taken on day 0 of MenACWY control vaccination. The receptors were sampled from an adult in good health.

This chain links TRBV27 with TRBJ2-1, with 7 bases that match TRBD1. V was clipped by 6 bases and J by 5 bases; unmatched bases: 10. This CDR3 contains 15 residues. CDR1 is MNHEY and CDR2 is SMNVEV in the germline V gene (reference sequence). The CDR3 reads CASSLTRQGHNEQFF. The CDR3 bases are TGTGCCAGCAGCCTCACCCGACAGGGTCACAATGAGCAGTTCTTC.

The chain carries TRBV6-5 and TRBJ1-4, with D perhaps matching TRBD1 (5 bases). CDR1 and CDR2 (germline): MNHEY, SVGAGI. The CDR3 contains 13 residues. V shed 6 bases and J shed 7 bases, with 12 bases lying between them. The CDR3 sequence is CASRRGEIEKLFF. The CDR3 nucleotides read TGTGCCAGCAGGAGGGGTGAAATTGAAAAACTGTTTTTT.

The chain employs TRBV6-6 and TRBJ2-7; no clear D gene. V lost 7 bases to trimming and J lost 2 bases, with 12 bases between them. This CDR3 is 13 amino acids long. Germline V gene data show CDR1 as MNHNY and CDR2 as SVGAGI (reference sequence). Written as DNA, the CDR3 is TGTGCCAGCACCAACGGGCAGACCTACGAGCAGTACTTC. Its translation is CASTNGQTYEQYF.

J is TRBJ1-5 and V is TRBV7-8, with a possible D match to TRBD1 (5 bases). Trimming left V 5 bases short and J 4 bases short, with 15 bases between. From germline, CDR1 is SGHVS and CDR2 FQNEAQ. There are 15 residues in the CDR3. CDR3 bases: TGTGCCAGCAGCCCTCAGCGGGGGTTGAATCAGCCCCAGCATTTT. The encoded protein is CASSPQRGLNQPQHF.

Notes on this clone: This specimen includes other DNA sequences encoding the same CDR3. The V and J genes are TRBV5-1 and TRBJ2-1; 9 nucleotides line up with TRBD1. V lost 6 bases and J lost 6; bases outside the gene matches: 10. The germline CDR1 and CDR2 sequences are SGHRS and YFSETQ. The CDR3 loop spans 15 amino acids. The CDR3 DNA follows: TGCGCCAGCACCGTCCAAGGGGGACAGGGCAATGAGCAGTTCTTC. This gives the protein CASTVQGGQGNEQFF. Variable domain in full (rest from reference TRBV5-1 and TRBJ2-1): KAGVTQTPRYLIKTRGQQVTLSCSPISGHRSVSWYQQTPGQGLQFLFEYFSETQRNKGNFPGRFSGRQFSNSRSEMNVSTLELGDSALYLCASTVQGGQGNEQFFGPGTRLTVL.

A single count supports this clone. The CDR3 spells CASSITTGNSPLHF. CDR3 nucleotide sequence: TGTGCCAGCAGCATCACTACAGGGAATTCACCCCTCCACTTT. This chain connects TRBV9 to TRBJ1-6; the D gene is possibly TRBD1 (6 bases). The CDR3 extends over 14 amino acids. Germline V gene sequence: CDR1 SGDLS, CDR2 YYNGEE. V was cut by 4 bases and J by 7 bases, with 12 bases left in between.

This clone was observed once. V is TRBV7-9 and J is TRBJ1-1; D is ambiguous. V dropped 3 bases and J dropped 8 bases, with 7 bases sitting between them. Germline V gives CDR1 SEHNR, CDR2 FQNEAQ (reference sequence). The CDR3 totals 11 residues. CDR3 bases: TGTGCCAGCAGCTTTTTGACAGAAGCTTTCTTT. Translating gives CASSFLTEAFF.

The genes are TRBV13 and TRBJ2-7; the D gene could be TRBD1 or TRBD2 (5 bases each). This CDR3 has 15 amino acids. The germline V and J ends were trimmed by 0 bases and 7 bases, with 16 bases remaining between them. The germline V gene has CDR1 PRHDT and CDR2 FYEKMQ (reference sequence). Here the CDR3 reads CASSLGGVSPGEQYF. DNA of the CDR3: TGTGCCAGCAGCTTAGGGGGGGTATCTCCAGGGGAGCAGTACTTC.

The genes are TRBV6-5 and TRBJ1-6, with 7 bases lining up with TRBD1. The CDR3 is 15 amino acids. J lost 10 bases, V lost 6 bases, and 12 bases had no gene match. Germline CDR1 and CDR2: MNHEY and SVGAGI. CDR3 in amino acids: CASRSPGTVGSPLHF. The DNA for the CDR3 is TGTGCCAGCAGGAGCCCCGGGACAGTCGGATCACCCCTCCACTTT.

This rearrangement joins TRBV6-5 to TRBJ2-7, with D possibly being TRBD1 (5 bases). Germline CDR1 and CDR2: MNHEY and SVGAGI. Trimming left V 10 bases short and J 6 bases short, with 16 bases between. The CDR3 has 12 residues. DNA of the CDR3: TGTGCCACCGGTCGGACACTCTTCGAGCAGTACTTC. Protein sequence: CATGRTLFEQYF.

The chain is built from TRBV11-2 and TRBJ1-2; tentatively, D is TRBD1 (5 bases). This CDR3 region has 14 residues. The germline V and J ends were trimmed by 6 bases and 4 bases, with 15 bases remaining between them. Per the germline V gene, CDR1 is SGHAT and CDR2 is FQNNGV. Here the CDR3 reads CASSIGGTGYGYTF. The DNA of the CDR3 is TGTGCCAGCAGTATTGGGGGGACCGGCTATGGCTACACCTTC.

The chain links TRBV18 to TRBJ2-1; 9 bases fit TRBD1. Germline V gene data show CDR1 as KGHSH and CDR2 as LQKENI. This CDR3 is built from 15 residues. The V segment lost 3 bases and the J segment 2 bases; nucleotides outside the gene matches: 2. DNA of the CDR3: TGTGCCAGCTCACCCGGGACAGGGACCTACAATGAGCAGTTCTTC. It translates to CASSPGTGTYNEQFF.

The count of this clone is one. The chain links TRBV5-5 to TRBJ2-1, with D possibly being TRBD1 (6 bases). V lost 0 bases and J lost 7, with 8 bases in between. Germline CDR1 SGHKS, CDR2 YYEKEE (reference sequence). The CDR3 length is 13 residues. CDR3 sequence: CASSLDRENEQFF. The CDR3 nucleotides read TGTGCCAGCAGCTTGGACAGGGAAAATGAGCAGTTCTTC.

This chain uses TRBV4-1 with TRBJ1-2; 8 bases match TRBD1. From germline, CDR1 is MGHRA and CDR2 YSYEKL. The CDR3 contains 19 residues. V lost 4 bases, J lost 4 bases, and 20 bases stayed unmatched. The DNA for the CDR3 is TGCGCCAGCAGCCGCTCGATCGATGACAGGGGTCAGTCCCTCTATGGCTACACCTTC. It is translated as CASSRSIDDRGQSLYGYTF.

The rearrangement links TRBV6-1 to TRBJ2-7; D not certain. With 3 bases removed from V and 7 bases from J, the gap between germline ends came to 10 bases. The CDR3 runs 12 residues. The V gene's germline CDR1 is MNHNS and CDR2 SASEGT. The chain's CDR3 is CASSDISWEQYF. The CDR3 DNA reads as TGTGCCAGCAGTGATATCTCGTGGGAGCAGTACTTC.

The chain recombines TRBV21-1 with TRBJ1-4; the table's D call, TRBD1, was not checked against the DNA. TRBV21-1 is a recognized pseudogene. The CDR3 length is 14 residues. Written as DNA, the CDR3 is TGTGCCAGCAGCAAATCGGAGGGGGCTGAAAAACTGTTTTTT. Its translation: CASSKSEGAEKLFF.

The chain recombines TRBV5-6 with TRBJ2-7, with 7 positions matching TRBD1. Looked up from germline, CDR1 is SGHDT and CDR2 is YYEEEE. The CDR3 loop spans 15 amino acids. V trimming: 5 bases; J trimming: 5 bases; junction bases outside the gene matches: 13. Here the CDR3 reads CASSPVDRVVHEQYF. In DNA, the CDR3 is TGTGCCAGCAGTCCCGTCGACAGGGTGGTCCACGAGCAGTACTTC.

V is TRBV28 and J is TRBJ1-1; 8 nucleotides agree with TRBD1. Germline-derived CDR1 and CDR2 are MDHEN and SYDVKM. Trimming cost V 3 bases and J 1 base; bases outside gene matches: 4. This CDR3 spans 15 amino acids. In nucleotides, the CDR3 is TGTGCCAGCAGTTTTTTTACAGGGGGGAACACTGAAGCTTTCTTT. Amino acid sequence: CASSFFTGGNTEAFF. The whole variable domain, filled in from reference TRBV28 and TRBJ1-1, reads DVKVTQSSRYLVKRTGEKVFLECVQDMDHENMFWYRQDPGLGLRLIYFSYDVKMKEKGDIPEGYSVSREKKERFSLILESASTNQTSMYLCASSFFTGGNTEAFFGQGTRLTVV.

This clone was seen a single time. The chain couples TRBV6-5 to TRBJ1-4, with D hard to call. This CDR3 has 12 residues. The V gene lost 6 bases and the J gene lost 1 base, with 3 bases spanning the gap. In germline, CDR1 is MNHEY, CDR2 SVGAGI. CDR3 DNA: TGTGCCAGCAGCCGAACTAATGAAAAACTGTTTTTT. Its protein is CASSRTNEKLFF.

This clone occurred a few times. V is TRBV10-3 and J is TRBJ2-7; 7 bases are a match to TRBD1. Losses at the gene ends were 5 bases for V and 5 bases for J; bases not matched to a gene: 9. Germline V gene sequence: CDR1 ENHRY, CDR2 SYGVKD. This CDR3 has 14 residues. The DNA of the CDR3 is TGTGCCATCAGTAAACAGGGGCCCCCCGACGAGCAGTACTTC. Protein: CAISKQGPPDEQYF.

The V and J genes are TRBV4-1 and TRBJ1-1; TRBD1 matches 9 bases. This CDR3 spans 18 amino acids. With 5 bases clipped from V and 0 bases from J, the junction kept 13 bases outside the gene matches. Germline CDR1 reads MGHRA; CDR2 reads YSYEKL. CDR3 loop: CASSKNPTGGRMNTEAFF. As DNA, the CDR3 is TGCGCCAGCAGCAAAAATCCTACAGGGGGCCGCATGAACACTGAAGCTTTCTTT.

V gene TRBV7-2 combines with J gene TRBJ2-7, with D tentatively TRBD2 (6 bases). V lost 0 bases to trimming and J lost 3 bases, with 9 bases between them. Germline loops: CDR1 SGHTA, CDR2 FQGNSA. The CDR3 has 14 amino acids. DNA of the CDR3: TGTGCCAGCAGCTTAGCTAGCGGTAACTACGAGCAGTACTTC. Its translation is CASSLASGNYEQYF.

This clone is a singleton in its sample. The rearrangement joins TRBV9 to TRBJ1-5; TRBD1 aligns across 8 bases. Per germline, CDR1 SGDLS and CDR2 YYNGEE. This CDR3 contains 15 residues. The V segment lost 4 bases and the J segment 7 bases; nucleotides outside the gene matches: 10. DNA of the CDR3: TGTGCCAGCAGCCTTGGACAGGGCCCCAGCCAGCCCCAGCATTTT. This gives the protein CASSLGQGPSQPQHF.